These T cell receptor beta chains were read from a single sample in a study of regulatory T cells in long-lasting Graves disease. TCRdb re-derived calls from the multiplex PCR reads in MiXCR, one entry per CDR3 protein. The data contain about 620,000 distinct CDR3 sequences, around 15% of them singletons. The same data also contributed to another study, on T cells in Graves' hyperthyroidism and ophthalmopathy.

This specimen was peripheral blood mononuclear cells (PBMCs), taken at new diagnosis, from a patient treated with antithyroid drugs. All receptors derive from a woman aged 25 to 39 with Graves disease. The CDR3 runs from the conserved cysteine through the conserved F or W. A D gene is named only where the DNA matches it firmly. Clone size, where shown, is once, few, many, or a class for clones that have expanded.

cdr3_nt cdr3_aa v_call clone_size j_call d_call
TGCAGCGTTAGGGGACAGGGGGACTACCCCTATGGCTACACCTTC CSVRGQGDYPYGYTF TRBV29-1 - TRBJ1-2 TRBD1
TGTGCCAGCAGTCTTACCGGGGGGGGGTCTCCCTACAATGAGCAGTTCTTC CASSLTGGGSPYNEQFF TRBV9 - TRBJ2-1 TRBD2
TGTGCCACCAACGGGCAGGGAAGGACAGATACGCAGTATTTT CATNGQGRTDTQYF TRBV15 many TRBJ2-3 -
TGTGCCAGCAGTGATGAGGGTGTTCAGTTCTTC CASSDEGVQFF TRBV6-2/TRBV6-3 many TRBJ2-1 -
TGTGCCTGGAGTGCGACCTTTCTAGCTAACTATGGCTACACCTTC CAWSATFLANYGYTF TRBV30 few TRBJ1-2 -
TGTGCCAGCAGCGGACCCGACAGGGGCGAGCAGTACTTC CASSGPDRGEQYF TRBV5-4 once TRBJ2-7 TRBD1
TGTGCCAGCAGCTTCGGGGCAGGGGACAATTCTGGGGCCAACGTCCTGACTTTC CASSFGAGDNSGANVLTF TRBV28 - TRBJ2-6 -
TGTGCCAGCAGCCCTAGGGGAGGGTCAGGGGCTCAGCCCCAGCATTTT CASSPRGGSGAQPQHF TRBV7-2 many TRBJ1-5 -
TGTGCCAGCAGCTTAGAAGGGATCCCTCCTTACAATGAGCAGTTCTTC CASSLEGIPPYNEQFF TRBV13 - TRBJ2-1 -
TGCAGTGTCCCAGGGGGCCGGAGCAATCAGCCCCAGCATTTT CSVPGGRSNQPQHF TRBV20-1 - TRBJ1-5 TRBD1
TGTGCCAGCAGCCAAGTTCGGAGTCCCGCAGATACGCAGTATTTT CASSQVRSPADTQYF TRBV3-1 many TRBJ2-3 -
TGTGCCAGCAGCCGCCTGGGGGCTAGCGGGTCCGGGGAGCTGTTTTTT CASSRLGASGSGELFF TRBV12-3/TRBV12-4 few TRBJ2-2 TRBD2
TGCAGTGCTCCCTACGATTCAGGGCCCACTGAAGCTTTCTTT CSAPYDSGPTEAFF TRBV20-1 few TRBJ1-1 -
TGCAGTGCTTCCCCCAGCGAGACCCAGTACTTC CSASPSETQYF TRBV20-1 - TRBJ2-5 -
TGTGCCAGCAGATCACAGGGATCTGGAAACACCATATATTTT CASRSQGSGNTIYF TRBV2 many TRBJ1-3 -
TGTGCCAGCAGTGAGCCGGGACAGTATGGCTACACCTTC CASSEPGQYGYTF TRBV6-1 - TRBJ1-2 TRBD1
TGTGCCATAAAAAGGGGCGAGACAGGCGGCACCTATGGCTACACCTTC CAIKRGETGGTYGYTF TRBV28 many TRBJ1-2 -
TGTGCCAGTAGTTCCTCCGGGGGTGGCAGGAGTAGGCCGAACTTC CASSSSGGGRSRPNF TRBV19 - TRBJ2-5 -
TGTGCCAGCAGGGGTTCGGGGTCTTTAAACACCATATATTTT CASRGSGSLNTIYF TRBV5-5 - TRBJ1-3 -
TGTGCCAGCAGCCGACAGGACGGTCAGGATGAGCAGTTCTTC CASSRQDGQDEQFF TRBV7-9 many TRBJ2-1 -
TGTGCCACCAACAGAGAAGCCAAAAACATTCAGTACTTC CATNREAKNIQYF TRBV6-1 - TRBJ2-4 -
TGTGCCAGCAGCTCTACCTCCGGATTGATCAAGGGGGAGTTCTTC CASSSTSGLIKGEFF TRBV7-2 many TRBJ2-1 -
TGTGCCAGCAGTTTATCCCGGACCTCGCACGCAGCTGAGCAGTTCTTC CASSLSRTSHAAEQFF TRBV27 few TRBJ2-1 -
TGTGCCAGCAGCGTAGCTGGGGGGGATCAAGGAAACACCATATATTTT CASSVAGGDQGNTIYF TRBV9 - TRBJ1-3 -
TGCAGTGCCGAAAGGGCCCAGGGTGGCTACACCTTC CSAERAQGGYTF TRBV20-1 many TRBJ1-2 -
TGTGCCAGCAGCCAAGGTGGGGCCAACGTCCTGACTTTC CASSQGGANVLTF TRBV3-1 once TRBJ2-6 -
TGCAGAACCGGGACACAAAATTCACCCCTCCACTTT CRTGTQNSPLHF TRBV20-1 - TRBJ1-6 -
TGTGCCAGCAGTTACTCCAGGGGATCCCAAGAGACCCAGTACTTC CASSYSRGSQETQYF TRBV6-5 many TRBJ2-5 -
TGTGCCAGCAGCTTGGGGGACAGGGAAAACACTGAAGCTTTCTTT CASSLGDRENTEAFF TRBV7-9 many TRBJ1-1 TRBD1
TGTGCCAGCAGGGCCTCACAGGGATCTCGCGCAGATACGCAGTATTTT CASRASQGSRADTQYF TRBV6-1 - TRBJ2-3 -
TGTGCCAGCAGCGTTCAGGGGTTAGATAACTATGGCTACACCTTC CASSVQGLDNYGYTF TRBV9 - TRBJ1-2 -
TGTGCCACCGGGCCCTTACCTCGAGCCAGTGCGAACACCGGGGAGCTGTTTTTT CATGPLPRASANTGELFF TRBV6-2/TRBV6-3 few TRBJ2-2 -
TGTGCCAGCAGTCCAAACAGGGGGAGTAACTATGGCTACACCTTC CASSPNRGSNYGYTF TRBV6-2/TRBV6-3 - TRBJ1-2 TRBD1
TGTGCCTGGACCAGGGTGGCCGATACGCAGTATTTT CAWTRVADTQYF TRBV30 many TRBJ2-3 -
TGCAGCGTTGGAGCGACAGGAGGTGTTGGCTACACCTTC CSVGATGGVGYTF TRBV29-1 many TRBJ1-2 -
TGTGCCAGCAGACCTCTCGGACAGGGGGGACAAGAGACCCAGTACTTC CASRPLGQGGQETQYF TRBV6-1 many TRBJ2-5 TRBD1
TGTGCCAGCAGCGCCGGGACAGCTTATCAGCCCCAGCATTTT CASSAGTAYQPQHF TRBV9 - TRBJ1-5 TRBD1
TGCAGTGCCGCACAGAGCAATCAGCCCCAGCATTTT CSAAQSNQPQHF TRBV20-1 many TRBJ1-5 -
TGTGCCAGTAGTATAATCGGGACAGGGTCATTCAATGAGCAGTTCTTC CASSIIGTGSFNEQFF TRBV19 few TRBJ2-1 TRBD1
TGTGCCAGCAGTTTACGCACCGGGGAGCTGTTTTTT CASSLRTGELFF TRBV28 many TRBJ2-2 -
TGCAGTGCTAAGTTTGAGAGCAATCAGCCCCAGCATTTT CSAKFESNQPQHF TRBV20-1 - TRBJ1-5 -
TGCAGTGCTAGCGTCCCTATGGCCGCCCGTAGCTCCTACGAGCAGTACTTC CSASVPMAARSSYEQYF TRBV20-1 many TRBJ2-7 -
TGTGCCAGCAGCCGTTTAGCGGGAGGGCCGGACGAGCAGTACTTC CASSRLAGGPDEQYF TRBV4-2 many TRBJ2-7 TRBD2